A selection of T cell receptor beta chains follows, all from one sample in a study of T cell repertoires in ileal Crohn's disease. Using immunoSEQ multiplex PCR, the repertoire was profiled, and TCRdb retains in-frame clones only, with some absent. The sample lists roughly 5,300 clones; just under 80% were seen once. Source material: ileal tissue. These receptors were collected from an adult with Crohn's disease. Both conserved end residues are part of each CDR3. A D gene is named only where the DNA matches it firmly. Size is stated for part of the rows, as once, few or many counts, or as a class when the clone is expanded.

CDR3 protein: CASSLLDSPLHF
CDR3 DNA: TGTGCCAGCAGCCTTCTCGATTCACCCCTCCACTTT
D gene: NA
clone size: NA
J gene: TRBJ1-6
V gene: TRBV7-8

CDR3 protein: CASSQVIDRGRAGANVLTF
CDR3 DNA: TGCGCCAGCAGCCAAGTGATCGACAGGGGAAGAGCTGGGGCCAACGTCCTGACTTTC
D gene: TRBD1
clone size: NA
J gene: TRBJ2-6
V gene: TRBV4-1

CDR3 protein: CASSYFGQGANYGYTF
CDR3 DNA: TGTGCCAGCAGTTACTTCGGACAGGGGGCTAACTATGGCTACACCTTC
D gene: TRBD1
clone size: NA
J gene: TRBJ1-2
V gene: TRBV6-5

CDR3 protein: CASSAGVLAGGQETQYF
CDR3 DNA: TGCGCCAGCAGCGCAGGAGTGCTAGCGGGGGGGCAAGAGACCCAGTACTTC
D gene: TRBD2
clone size: NA
J gene: TRBJ2-5
V gene: TRBV5-1

CDR3 protein: CASSALTGAAQYF
CDR3 DNA: TGTGCCAGCAGCGCTTTGACCGGAGCAGCCCAGTACTTC
D gene: NA
clone size: NA
J gene: TRBJ2-5
V gene: TRBV9

CDR3 protein: CASSGQGNTGELFF
CDR3 DNA: TGTGCCAGTAGCGGACAGGGGAACACCGGGGAGCTGTTTTTT
D gene: TRBD1
clone size: NA
J gene: TRBJ2-2
V gene: TRBV19

CDR3 protein: CAWSVGGGANVLTF
CDR3 DNA: TGTGCCTGGAGTGTGGGCGGAGGGGCCAACGTCCTGACTTTC
D gene: NA
clone size: few
J gene: TRBJ2-6
V gene: TRBV30

CDR3 protein: CASSLFWGNNYGYTF
CDR3 DNA: TGTGCCAGCAGTTTATTTTGGGGAAATAACTATGGCTACACCTTC
D gene: NA
clone size: NA
J gene: TRBJ1-2
V gene: TRBV27

CDR3 protein: CASSVQYMNTEAFF
CDR3 DNA: TGCGCCAGCAGTGTGCAATACATGAACACTGAAGCTTTCTTT
D gene: NA
clone size: NA
J gene: TRBJ1-1
V gene: TRBV5-1

CDR3 protein: CASSLRGGPETQYF
CDR3 DNA: TGTGCCAGCAGCTTAAGAGGGGGGCCCGAGACCCAGTACTTC
D gene: NA
clone size: few
J gene: TRBJ2-5
V gene: TRBV13

CDR3 protein: CASSLAVFSYEQYF
CDR3 DNA: TGTGCCAGCAGCTTGGCTGTGTTCTCCTACGAGCAGTACTTC
D gene: NA
clone size: once
J gene: TRBJ2-7
V gene: TRBV5-6

CDR3 protein: CASSLSGVSNQPQHF
CDR3 DNA: TGTGCCAGCAGTTTATCGGGGGTGAGCAATCAGCCCCAGCATTTT
D gene: NA
clone size: once
J gene: TRBJ1-5
V gene: TRBV28

CDR3 protein: CASSLGRGGQPQHF
CDR3 DNA: TGTGCCAGCAGCTTAGGGAGGGGCGGTCAGCCCCAGCATTTT
D gene: NA
clone size: NA
J gene: TRBJ1-5
V gene: TRBV7-2

CDR3 protein: CASSLVRQGAYEQYF
CDR3 DNA: TGTGCCAGCAGCTTGGTGAGACAGGGGGCCTACGAGCAGTACTTC
D gene: TRBD1
clone size: NA
J gene: TRBJ2-7
V gene: TRBV5-5

CDR3 protein: CASSVVYTNTEAFF
CDR3 DNA: TGTGCCAGCAGCGTGGTATACACGAACACTGAAGCTTTCTTT
D gene: NA
clone size: NA
J gene: TRBJ1-1
V gene: TRBV9

CDR3 protein: CAWTRDRDQPQHF
CDR3 DNA: TGTGCCTGGACCCGGGACAGAGATCAGCCCCAGCATTTT
D gene: TRBD1
clone size: NA
J gene: TRBJ1-5
V gene: TRBV30

CDR3 protein: CATMRGARDTQYF
CDR3 DNA: TGTGCCACTATGAGAGGGGCGAGAGATACGCAGTATTTT
D gene: NA
clone size: NA
J gene: TRBJ2-3
V gene: TRBV6-6

CDR3 protein: CASSYRGTETYEQYF
CDR3 DNA: TGTGCCAGCAGCTACCGGGGAACAGAGACCTACGAGCAGTACTTC
D gene: NA
clone size: NA
J gene: TRBJ2-7
V gene: TRBV11-2

CDR3 protein: CASSQDGRGYGYTF
CDR3 DNA: TGCGCCAGCAGCCAAGATGGCAGGGGCTATGGCTACACCTTC
D gene: NA
clone size: NA
J gene: TRBJ1-2
V gene: TRBV4-1

CDR3 protein: CAISDNSYNSPLHF
CDR3 DNA: TGTGCCATCAGTGACAACTCCTATAATTCACCCCTCCACTTT
D gene: NA
clone size: few
J gene: TRBJ1-6
V gene: TRBV10-3

CDR3 protein: CASSLRTSGFTGELFF
CDR3 DNA: TGTGCCAGCAGTTTGAGGACTAGCGGTTTCACCGGGGAGCTGTTTTTT
D gene: TRBD2
clone size: NA
J gene: TRBJ2-2
V gene: TRBV27

CDR3 protein: CASSLGPTGLNEKLFF
CDR3 DNA: TGCGCCAGCAGCTTGGGGCCGACAGGCCTTAATGAAAAACTGTTTTTT
D gene: NA
clone size: NA
J gene: TRBJ1-4
V gene: TRBV5-1

CDR3 protein: CASNLRDRRETQYF
CDR3 DNA: TGTGCCAGCAACCTACGGGACAGACGAGAGACCCAGTACTTC
D gene: TRBD1
clone size: NA
J gene: TRBJ2-5
V gene: TRBV14

CDR3 protein: CASSAGPGEQYF
CDR3 DNA: TGTGCCAGCAGTGCGGGCCCTGGGGAGCAGTACTTC
D gene: NA
clone size: NA
J gene: TRBJ2-7
V gene: TRBV27

CDR3 protein: CASSSPGQGHLVQYF
CDR3 DNA: TGTGCCAGCAGCTCACCGGGACAGGGGCATTTGGTGCAGTACTTC
D gene: TRBD1
clone size: NA
J gene: TRBJ2-7
V gene: TRBV5-8

CDR3 protein: CASSYGGSGQPQHF
CDR3 DNA: TGTGCCAGCAGTTACGGGGGATCGGGTCAGCCCCAGCATTTT
D gene: NA
clone size: once
J gene: TRBJ1-5
V gene: TRBV6-5

CDR3 protein: CASSLGSTSGGQETQYF
CDR3 DNA: TGTGCCAGCAGCTTAGGTAGCACTAGCGGGGGGCAAGAGACCCAGTACTTC
D gene: TRBD2
clone size: NA
J gene: TRBJ2-5
V gene: TRBV7-2

CDR3 protein: CASRDRGASTEAFF
CDR3 DNA: TGTGCCAGCAGGGACAGGGGGGCGAGCACTGAAGCTTTCTTT
D gene: TRBD1
clone size: NA
J gene: TRBJ1-1
V gene: TRBV6-6

CDR3 protein: CASSSTGRGNTEAFF
CDR3 DNA: TGTGCCAGCAGTTCGACGGGGAGAGGGAACACTGAAGCTTTCTTT
D gene: NA
clone size: few
J gene: TRBJ1-1
V gene: TRBV27

CDR3 protein: CASSTDYQRAYEQYF
CDR3 DNA: TGTGCCAGCAGTACTGACTACCAGCGGGCCTACGAGCAGTACTTC
D gene: NA
clone size: once
J gene: TRBJ2-7
V gene: TRBV6-6

CDR3 protein: CASSLRTGETGELFF
CDR3 DNA: TGTGCCAGCAGCTTAAGGACAGGCGAAACCGGGGAGCTGTTTTTT
D gene: TRBD1
clone size: NA
J gene: TRBJ2-2
V gene: TRBV7-9

CDR3 protein: CASSFLQGLKTQYF
CDR3 DNA: TGTGCCAGCAGTTTCTTGCAGGGGTTGAAGACCCAGTACTTC
D gene: NA
clone size: NA
J gene: TRBJ2-5
V gene: TRBV28

CDR3 protein: CASSRSGQANSPLHF
CDR3 DNA: TGCGCCAGCAGCCGATCTGGACAGGCAAATTCACCCCTCCACTTT
D gene: TRBD1
clone size: NA
J gene: TRBJ1-6
V gene: TRBV4-3

CDR3 protein: CASSLGGTANTGELFF
CDR3 DNA: TGCGCCAGCAGCTTGGGGGGGACGGCGAACACCGGGGAGCTGTTTTTT
D gene: NA
clone size: NA
J gene: TRBJ2-2
V gene: TRBV5-1

CDR3 protein: CASSEDRSTGYTF
CDR3 DNA: TGTGCCAGCAGTGAGGACAGGTCCACGGGCTACACCTTC
D gene: TRBD1
clone size: NA
J gene: TRBJ1-2
V gene: TRBV6-1

CDR3 protein: CASSQAAGNYEQYF
CDR3 DNA: TGTGCCAGCAGCCAAGCGGCCGGGAACTACGAGCAGTACTTC
D gene: NA
clone size: NA
J gene: TRBJ2-7
V gene: TRBV11-2

CDR3 protein: CASSLGAGSETQYF
CDR3 DNA: TGTGCCAGCAGCTTAGGGGCGGGATCGGAGACCCAGTACTTC
D gene: NA
clone size: NA
J gene: TRBJ2-5
V gene: TRBV7-9

CDR3 protein: CSVLESNQPQHF
CDR3 DNA: TGCAGCGTTTTGGAGAGCAATCAGCCCCAGCATTTT
D gene: NA
clone size: NA
J gene: TRBJ1-5
V gene: TRBV29-1

CDR3 protein: CAWSLTGVSTEAFF
CDR3 DNA: TGTGCCTGGAGCCTAACAGGGGTAAGCACTGAAGCTTTCTTT
D gene: TRBD1
clone size: NA
J gene: TRBJ1-1
V gene: TRBV30

CDR3 protein: CASSGQVSYEQYF
CDR3 DNA: TGTGCCAGCTCGGGACAGGTCTCCTACGAGCAGTACTTC
D gene: TRBD1
clone size: NA
J gene: TRBJ2-7
V gene: TRBV6-5

CDR3 protein: CASSLARWETGELFF
CDR3 DNA: TGTGCCAGCAGCTTGGCTAGATGGGAAACCGGGGAGCTGTTTTTT
D gene: NA
clone size: once
J gene: TRBJ2-2
V gene: TRBV5-5

CDR3 protein: CASREAGLSGANVLTF
CDR3 DNA: TGCGCCAGCAGGGAGGCAGGGCTCTCTGGGGCCAACGTCCTGACTTTC
D gene: NA
clone size: NA
J gene: TRBJ2-6
V gene: TRBV5-1

CDR3 protein: CASSVGVVMETQYF
CDR3 DNA: TGTGCCAGCAGCGTAGGGGTAGTCATGGAGACCCAGTACTTC
D gene: NA
clone size: NA
J gene: TRBJ2-5
V gene: TRBV9

CDR3 protein: CAWSVGSSGVSYEQYF
CDR3 DNA: TGTGCCTGGAGTGTAGGTTCTAGCGGGGTCTCCTACGAGCAGTACTTC
D gene: TRBD2
clone size: NA
J gene: TRBJ2-7
V gene: TRBV30

CDR3 protein: CASSLAVRWGHKNTEAFF
CDR3 DNA: TGTGCCAGCAGCTTAGCAGTGAGGTGGGGACATAAGAACACTGAAGCTTTCTTT
D gene: NA
clone size: NA
J gene: TRBJ1-1
V gene: TRBV13

CDR3 protein: CASSPTPGGAYNEQFF
CDR3 DNA: TGTGCCAGCAGTCCAACCCCCGGTGGGGCCTACAATGAGCAGTTCTTC
D gene: NA
clone size: NA
J gene: TRBJ2-1
V gene: TRBV27

CDR3 protein: CASSGQAEKLFF
CDR3 DNA: TGTGCCAGCAGTGGGCAGGCTGAAAAACTGTTTTTT
D gene: NA
clone size: NA
J gene: TRBJ1-4
V gene: TRBV2

CDR3 protein: CASSGTSGGSTDTQYF
CDR3 DNA: TGTGCCAGCAGCGGGACTAGCGGGGGGAGCACAGATACGCAGTATTTT
D gene: TRBD2
clone size: NA
J gene: TRBJ2-3
V gene: TRBV11-3

CDR3 protein: CASSPGQGDGYTF
CDR3 DNA: TGTGCCAGCAGCCCCGGACAGGGAGATGGCTACACCTTC
D gene: TRBD1
clone size: NA
J gene: TRBJ1-2
V gene: TRBV6-6

CDR3 protein: CASSRPTGGASQETQYF
CDR3 DNA: TGTGCCAGCAGTCGACCCACAGGGGGCGCAAGTCAAGAGACCCAGTACTTC
D gene: TRBD1
clone size: NA
J gene: TRBJ2-5
V gene: TRBV5-5